This T cell receptor (beta chain) was identified during a study of identical twins. CDR1 is SGHKS and CDR2 is YYEKEE in the germline V gene (reference sequence). Unmatched junction bases numbered 7, after V lost 4 bases and J lost 3 bases. This CDR3 is 17 amino acids long. There were only healthy Caucasians among the donors. From the 5' RACE reads, TCRdb called clonotypes with MiXCR, one entry per CDR3 protein. This table holds about 900,000 distinct CDR3 sequences, more than 9% found once. These sequences were also reported in another study, on yellow fever vaccine responses in identical twins.

The V and J genes are TRBV5-5 and TRBJ2-2; TRBD1 aligns across 12 bases. The receptor was isolated from a woman aged 18-29 years in good health. What was sequenced was PBMCs. Written as DNA, the CDR3 is TGTGCCAGCAGCCCCGGGACAGGGGGCCCGTACACCGGGGAGCTGTTTTTT. Translation: CASSPGTGGPYTGELFF.